The 30 T cell receptor beta chains below all came from one sample that was sequenced in a study of T cell responses to AZD1222 COVID-19 vaccine. The method was immunoSEQ multiplex PCR; TCRdb's version includes in-frame clones alone and lacks a portion of them. The table lists about 120,000 clones, approximately 90% of them singletons, with over 2.5% in the top ten. Here the sequenced sample was peripheral blood, taken 28 days after the second AZD1222 dose. These receptor sequences come from an adult who received the AZD1222 COVID-19 vaccine.

This chain joins TRBV5-1 and TRBJ1-4; D perhaps matches TRBD1 (6 bases). Germline CDR1 is SGHRS and CDR2 is YFSETQ. Trimming removed 2 bases from V and 7 bases from J, with 12 bases in between. This CDR3 has 14 amino acids. In DNA, the CDR3 is TGCGCCAGCAGCTTTCAGACAGGCGGTGAAAAACTGTTTTTT. Translating gives CASSFQTGGEKLFF.

This clone was counted a few times. The CDR3 DNA reads as TGTGCCAGCAGCTCTAACATGGGCAATCAGCCCCAGCATTTT. Translation: CASSSNMGNQPQHF. This sequence joins TRBV7-2 and TRBJ1-5, with no clear D. Germline V CDR1 and CDR2: SGHTA, FQGNSA. The germline V and J ends were trimmed by 4 bases and 2 bases, with 9 bases remaining between them. The CDR3 covers 14 residues. The whole variable domain, filled in from reference TRBV7-2 and TRBJ1-5, reads GAGVSQSPSNKVTEKGKDVELRCDPISGHTALYWYRQSLGQGLEFLIYFQGNSAPDKSGLPSDRFSAERTGGSVSTLTIQRTQQEDSAVYLCASSSNMGNQPQHFGDGTRLSIL.

The gene calls are TRBV28 and TRBJ2-4, with TRBD1 identical over 9 bases. The CDR3 contains 16 residues. V gave up 6 bases and J gave up 7 bases; unmatched junction bases: 13. CDR1 and CDR2 (germline): MDHEN, SYDVKM. Written as DNA, the CDR3 is TGTGCCAGCAGCCCAGACAGGGGGGGTTTGTGGAACATTCAGTACTTC. Translation: CASSPDRGGLWNIQYF.

The chain uses TRBV5-1 and TRBJ1-1, with D possibly matching TRBD1 (5 bases). Trimming stripped 5 bases from V and 6 bases from J, with 11 bases between. There are 12 residues in the CDR3. Germline V CDR1 and CDR2: SGHRS, YFSETQ. This CDR3 reads CASRFGDAEAFF. The CDR3 DNA reads as TGCGCCAGCAGGTTCGGGGACGCTGAAGCTTTCTTT.

V is TRBV7-9 and J is TRBJ2-1; D perhaps matches TRBD2 (5 bases). The CDR3 has 13 residues. Germline V CDR1 and CDR2: SEHNR, FQNEAQ (reference sequence). V lost 3 bases, J lost 2 bases, and 5 bases lay in between. CDR3 bases: TGTGCCAGCAGCTTGGGAGCCTACAATGAGCAGTTCTTC. Protein product: CASSLGAYNEQFF.

The chain carries TRBV19 and TRBJ1-1; D not certain. Germline V CDR1 and CDR2: LNHDA, SQIVND (reference sequence). The V gene lost 5 bases and the J gene lost 0 bases, with 7 bases spanning the gap. The CDR3 spans 13 residues. The CDR3 spells CASSRVMNTEAFF. The CDR3 DNA sequence: TGTGCCAGTAGTCGGGTGATGAACACTGAAGCTTTCTTT.

This rearrangement joins TRBV7-9 to TRBJ2-1; TRBD2 aligns across 7 bases. Unmatched junction bases numbered 7, after V lost 5 bases and J lost 6 bases. From germline, CDR1 is SEHNR and CDR2 FQNEAQ (reference sequence). The CDR3 contains 14 residues. As DNA, the CDR3 is TGTGCCAGCAGCGGGTGGCGGGGGTCCAATGAGCAGTTCTTC. Translation: CASSGWRGSNEQFF.

The J gene is TRBJ1-1, the V gene TRBV7-2; 7 bases are shared with TRBD1. CDR3 length: 14 amino acids. Germline trimming cut 3 bases from V and 4 bases from J; bases unmatched to any gene: 5. The germline V gene encodes CDR1 SGHTA and CDR2 FQGNSA. The CDR3 is CASSFDRASTEAFF. The CDR3 DNA reads TGTGCCAGCAGCTTCGACAGGGCGAGCACTGAAGCTTTCTTT. Based on the CDR3 plus reference TRBV7-2 and TRBJ1-1, the full variable domain is GAGVSQSPSNKVTEKGKDVELRCDPISGHTALYWYRQSLGQGLEFLIYFQGNSAPDKSGLPSDRFSAERTGGSVSTLTIQRTQQEDSAVYLCASSFDRASTEAFFGQGTRLTVV.

This clone was found once. The rearrangement joins TRBV7-2 to TRBJ2-1, with D possibly matching TRBD2 (7 bases). This CDR3 contains 13 residues. Per the germline V gene, CDR1 is SGHTA and CDR2 is FQGNSA. V was cut by 4 bases and J by 10 bases, with 14 bases left in between. The CDR3 region is CASSYRRGGEQFF. The DNA for the CDR3 is TGTGCCAGCAGCTACCGAAGGGGGGGGGAGCAGTTCTTC.

The V gene is TRBV6-1, the J gene TRBJ2-1, with TRBD1 matching over 7 bases. CDR1 is MNHNS, CDR2 SASEGT, per germline. CDR3 size: 16 residues. V lost 1 base, J lost 7 bases, and 10 bases stayed unmatched. The CDR3 is CASSEGRQGNRNEQFF. CDR3 bases: TGTGCCAGCAGTGAAGGGCGACAGGGAAATCGAAATGAGCAGTTCTTC.

J is TRBJ2-7 and V is TRBV27, with a tentative D call TRBD1 (5 bases). Trimming removed 6 bases at V and 1 base at J, with 10 bases between. The length of the CDR3 is 13 residues. The V gene's germline CDR1 is MNHEY and CDR2 SMNVEV (reference sequence). As DNA, the CDR3 is TGTGCCAGCAGACCTACAGGATCCTACGAGCAGTACTTC. This gives the protein CASRPTGSYEQYF.

This sequence joins TRBV7-8 and TRBJ1-5; 9 bases agree with TRBD1. V dropped 5 bases and J dropped 3; count of bases not matched to a gene: 17. The CDR3 length is 19 residues. The germline V gene has CDR1 SGHVS and CDR2 FQNEAQ. CDR3 coding DNA: TGTGCCAGCAGCACCGACGCATTTCGACAGGGGGGTCACAATCAGCCCCAGCATTTT. Its translation: CASSTDAFRQGGHNQPQHF.

J is TRBJ1-1 and V is TRBV28, with 9 nucleotides matching TRBD1. V was pared by 5 bases and J by 6 bases, with 10 bases of the junction left unmatched. This CDR3 has 15 amino acids. Germline V gene data show CDR1 as MDHEN and CDR2 as SYDVKM. CDR3 nucleotide sequence: TGTGCCAGCAGTCCCACCGGGACAGGGATTGCTGAAGCTTTCTTT. This encodes CASSPTGTGIAEAFF.

The V call is TRBV5-5, the J call TRBJ1-3; TRBD1 matches 7 bases. V lost 5 bases to trimming and J lost 0 bases; unmatched junction nucleotides: 11. Germline CDR1 is SGHKS and CDR2 is YYEKEE (reference sequence). This CDR3 comprises 17 residues. For the CDR3, the DNA is TGTGCCAGCAGTTACCGACCTACAGGGGCCTCTGGAAACACCATATATTTT. Protein sequence: CASSYRPTGASGNTIYF.

Turning to this clone: One junction end disagrees with the germline gene, perhaps due to a read error. The chain recombines TRBV7-7 with TRBJ2-3; D unclear. CDR1 is SSHAT and CDR2 is FNYEAQ in the germline V gene (reference sequence). The CDR3 spans 14 residues. The CDR3 loop is CASSPLSGSDTQYF. The CDR3, as DNA: TGTGCTAGCAGCCCCCTAAGTGGGTCAGATACGCAGTATTTT.

The chain carries TRBV19 and TRBJ1-4, with TRBD1 matching over 8 bases. With V trimmed by 5 bases and J by 13 bases, 18 bases remained unmatched. The CDR3 sequence is 16 residues long. The V gene's germline CDR1 is LNHDA and CDR2 SQIVND (reference sequence). The CDR3 DNA reads as TGTGCCAGTAGTTTTCGACAGGGGATCGGCCTAAGTGGACTGTTTTTT. It encodes CASSFRQGIGLSGLFF.

The rearrangement uses TRBV6-5 and TRBJ2-7; a weak D match, TRBD2 (7 bases). Germline loops: CDR1 MNHEY, CDR2 SVGAGI. With 7 bases removed from V and 3 bases from J, the gap between germline ends came to 16 bases. The CDR3 has 14 amino acids. CDR3 bases: TGTGCCAGCAAGAAGGCGGGGGCAAACTACGAGCAGTACTTC. Its protein is CASKKAGANYEQYF.

The V gene is TRBV29-1, the J gene TRBJ1-1; 7 positions match TRBD1. This CDR3 contains 13 residues. V lost 2 bases, J lost 4 bases, and 4 bases stayed unmatched. Germline lookup yields CDR1 SQVTM and CDR2 ANQGSEA. The CDR3 protein is CSVETTGVTEAFF. CDR3 sequence (DNA): TGCAGCGTTGAAACCACAGGGGTCACTGAAGCTTTCTTT. Full variable domain (outside the CDR3, taken from reference TRBV29-1 and TRBJ1-1): SAVISQKPSRDICQRGTSLTIQCQVDSQVTMMFWYRQQPGQSLTLIATANQGSEATYESGFVIDKFPISRPNLTFSTLTVSNMSPEDSSIYLCSVETTGVTEAFFGQGTRLTVV.

This clone occurred once. The chain combines TRBV6-1 with TRBJ2-3; a weak D match, TRBD1 (5 bases). The length of the CDR3 is 20 residues. With 0 bases removed from V and 7 bases from J, the gap between germline ends came to 29 bases. The germline gives CDR1 MNHNS, CDR2 SASEGT. CDR3 DNA: TGTGCCAGCAGTGAAGCGCACCTTGGGGCAACTGTAATAGGTAGGAATACGCAGTATTTT. Its protein is CASSEAHLGATVIGRNTQYF.

The gene calls are TRBV28 and TRBJ2-7, with D unresolved. Germline assignment: CDR1 MDHEN and CDR2 SYDVKM. The V and J ends lost 6 bases and 1 base respectively, with 7 bases between them. This CDR3 has 12 amino acids. CDR3 amino acids: CASRGISYEQYF. The CDR3 nucleotides are TGTGCCAGCAGGGGTATATCCTACGAGCAGTACTTC.

The chain uses TRBV7-9 and TRBJ1-1; no clear D gene. The CDR3 is 13 residues long. V lost 0 bases, J lost 4 bases, and 6 bases lay in between. Germline V gene data show CDR1 as SEHNR and CDR2 as FQNEAQ (reference sequence). This chain's CDR3 is CASSLAAPTEAFF. CDR3 DNA sequence: TGTGCCAGCAGCTTAGCAGCTCCCACTGAAGCTTTCTTT.

This chain joins TRBV19 and TRBJ1-4; TRBD1 is a possible D gene (6 bases). Trimming shortened V by 5 bases and J by 5 bases, and 12 bases separated the two germline ends. There are 14 residues in the CDR3. Germline-derived CDR1 and CDR2 are LNHDA and SQIVND (reference sequence). The CDR3 DNA sequence: TGTGCCAGTAGTCGGGACACGGGGAATGAAAAACTGTTTTTT. Residues: CASSRDTGNEKLFF. Full variable domain (rest looked up from reference TRBV19 and TRBJ1-4): DGGITQSPKYLFRKEGQNVTLSCEQNLNHDAMYWYRQDPGQGLRLIYYSQIVNDFQKGDIAEGYSVSREKKESFPLTVTSAQKNPTAFYLCASSRDTGNEKLFFGSGTQLSVL.

The chain links TRBV19 to TRBJ1-1; D remains unclear. Germline CDR1 reads LNHDA; CDR2 reads SQIVND (reference sequence). The CDR3 covers 15 residues. Between the trimmed V and J ends, which lost 3 bases and 5 bases, there was a span of 16 bases. In nucleotides, the CDR3 is TGTGCCAGTAGTATTAGGGTTGAACGGGAGACTGAAGCTTTCTTT. It is translated as CASSIRVERETEAFF.

J is TRBJ1-1 and V is TRBV11-3; D ambiguous. The germline V gene has CDR1 SGHNT and CDR2 YENEEA. This CDR3 region has 14 residues. The V gene lost 1 base and the J gene lost 6 bases, with 12 bases spanning the gap. CDR3 coding DNA: TGTGCCAGCAGCTTAGGTGGTTTTTTCTCTGAAGCTTTCTTT. This sequence encodes CASSLGGFFSEAFF.

As for this clone: The same CDR3 also results from other DNA sequences found in this sample. The V and J genes are TRBV7-8 and TRBJ1-5, with no clear D. The V end lost 0 bases, the J end lost 1 base, and 4 bases lay between the germline ends. CDR1 and CDR2 from the germline V gene are SGHVS and FQNEAQ. The CDR3 contains 14 residues. As DNA, the CDR3 is TGTGCCAGCAGCTTAGCGGGGAGCAATCAGCCCCAGCATTTT. Translated, it gives CASSLAGSNQPQHF.

The chain links TRBV12-3 or TRBV12-4 to TRBJ2-7; weak D call: TRBD1 (6 bases). V was cut by 6 bases and J by 3 bases, with 12 bases left in between. The CDR3 is 13 residues long. This CDR3 is CASRGTLDYEQYF. CDR3 bases: TGTGCCAGCAGGGGGACATTAGACTACGAGCAGTACTTC.

The rearrangement uses TRBV7-8 and TRBJ1-1; D remains unclear. Germline-derived CDR1 and CDR2 are SGHVS and FQNEAQ. The CDR3 sequence is 11 residues long. Trimming removed 5 bases from V and 5 bases from J, with 6 bases in between. The CDR3: CASSPFTEAFF. The CDR3 coding sequence is TGTGCCAGCAGCCCTTTTACTGAAGCTTTCTTT.

The genes are TRBV4-2 and TRBJ2-1; 10 nucleotides line up with TRBD2. The CDR3 covers 18 residues. Germline-derived CDR1 and CDR2 are LGHNA and YNFKEQ. The junction had 9 bases not matched to a gene; V was cut back by 0 bases and J by 4 bases. The CDR3 region is CASSQEGSGGHIYNEQFF. The CDR3 DNA reads TGTGCCAGCAGCCAAGAGGGTAGCGGGGGGCACATATACAATGAGCAGTTCTTC.

The gene calls are TRBV5-1 and TRBJ1-2; D is undetermined. V lost 3 bases to trimming and J lost 2 bases, with 11 bases between them. CDR1 and CDR2 from the germline V gene are SGHRS and YFSETQ. The CDR3 contains 14 residues. CDR3 sequence reads: CASSSEHLNYGYTF. The CDR3 nucleotides read TGCGCCAGCAGCTCGGAACACCTAAACTATGGCTACACCTTC.

The rearrangement uses TRBV3-1 (or the pseudogene TRBV3-2) and TRBJ2-1, with 8 bases matching TRBD1. The CDR3 length is 16 residues. J lost 5 bases, V lost 0 bases, and 6 bases had no gene match. Germline CDR1 reads LGHDT; CDR2 reads YNNKEL (reference sequence). CDR3 sequence: CASSQDPTGGNNEQFF. CDR3 coding DNA: TGTGCCAGCAGCCAAGATCCAACAGGGGGGAACAATGAGCAGTTCTTC.